This T cell receptor (beta chain) was identified during a study of CD8+ T cells in alopecia areata. Looking at the study overall: Treatment of the treated patients consisted of oral tofacitinib, 5 to 10 mg twice daily.

Comment on this clone: Its antigen remains unknown.

Trimming cost V 3 bases and J 5 bases; bases outside gene matches: 19. Germline CDR1 and CDR2: SGHDT and YYEEEE. This CDR3 is 18 amino acids long. The authors extracted RNA and reverse transcribed it into cDNA as the sequencing template. Profiling relied on immunoSEQ multiplex PCR, and the TCRdb table lists in-frame clones only, not all of them. The sample has 150,000 or so clones, approximately 45% seen once. T lymphocytes (CD4+ and CD8+) were sorted from PBMCs. Study findings and constraints: Alphabeta T cells residing in normal skin are also sequenced in scalp samples.

The V and J genes are TRBV5-6 and TRBJ2-5; 7 bases align to TRBD1. This sequence was found in a human donor with alopecia areata. The sequenced sample was CD4+ T cells sorted from blood. CDR3 sequence: CASSSPGQHQMSRETQYF. The CDR3 DNA reads TGTGCCAGCAGCTCTCCGGGACAGCACCAAATGTCCAGGGAGACCCAGTACTTC.